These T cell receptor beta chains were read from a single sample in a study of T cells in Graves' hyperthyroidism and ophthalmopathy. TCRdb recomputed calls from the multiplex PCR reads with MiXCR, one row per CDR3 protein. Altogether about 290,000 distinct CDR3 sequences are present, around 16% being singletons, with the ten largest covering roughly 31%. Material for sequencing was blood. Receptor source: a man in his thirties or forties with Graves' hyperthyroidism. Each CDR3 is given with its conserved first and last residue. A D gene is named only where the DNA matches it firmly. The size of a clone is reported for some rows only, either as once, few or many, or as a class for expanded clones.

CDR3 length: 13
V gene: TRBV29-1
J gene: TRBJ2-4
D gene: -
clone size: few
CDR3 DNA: TGCAGCGCCTTAGGCCGGGGTGGAAACATTCAGTACTTC
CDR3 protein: CSALGRGGNIQYF

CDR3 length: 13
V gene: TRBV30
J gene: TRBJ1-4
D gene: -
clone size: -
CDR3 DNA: TGTGCCTGGAGCAGGAGGACTAATGAAAAACTGTTTTTT
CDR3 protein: CAWSRRTNEKLFF

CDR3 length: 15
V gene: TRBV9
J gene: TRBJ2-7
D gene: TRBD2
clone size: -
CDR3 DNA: TGTGCCAGCAGCGTAGGGCTAGCGGGACCCTACGAGCAGTACTTC
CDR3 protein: CASSVGLAGPYEQYF

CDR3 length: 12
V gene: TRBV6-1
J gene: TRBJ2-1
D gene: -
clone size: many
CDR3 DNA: TGTGCCAGTACTTTTAGCGGCAATGAGCAGTTCTTC
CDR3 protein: CASTFSGNEQFF

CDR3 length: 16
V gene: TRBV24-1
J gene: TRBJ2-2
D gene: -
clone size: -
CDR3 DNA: TGTGCCACCAGTGATTTGCTCAGCTCCAACACCGGGGAGCTGTTTTTT
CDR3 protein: CATSDLLSSNTGELFF

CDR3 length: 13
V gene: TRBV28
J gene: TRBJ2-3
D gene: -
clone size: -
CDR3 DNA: TGTGCCAGCAGTTTCTCTGGCGCAGATACGCAGTATTTT
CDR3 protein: CASSFSGADTQYF

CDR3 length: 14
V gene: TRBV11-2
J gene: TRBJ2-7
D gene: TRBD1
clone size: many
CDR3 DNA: TGTGCCAGCAGCTTTGGGACAGGGGAGTACGAGCAGTACTTC
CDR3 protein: CASSFGTGEYEQYF

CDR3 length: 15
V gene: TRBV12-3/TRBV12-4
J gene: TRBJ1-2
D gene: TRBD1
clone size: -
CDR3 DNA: TGTGCCAGCAGTTTAGCGCCAGGGGGGCGGGGTGGCTACACCTTC
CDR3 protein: CASSLAPGGRGGYTF

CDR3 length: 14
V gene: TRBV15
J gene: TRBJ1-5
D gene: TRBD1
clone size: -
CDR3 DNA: TGTGCCACCAGCAGGGGGACAGGGTACCAGCCCCAGCATTTT
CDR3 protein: CATSRGTGYQPQHF

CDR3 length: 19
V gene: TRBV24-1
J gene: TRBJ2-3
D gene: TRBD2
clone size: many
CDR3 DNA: TGTGCCACCAGTGACCCCCCCGGTCGGCTAGCGGGAACCACAGATACGCAGTATTTT
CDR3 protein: CATSDPPGRLAGTTDTQYF

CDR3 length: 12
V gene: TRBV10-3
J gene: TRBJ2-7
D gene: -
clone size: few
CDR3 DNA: TGTGCCATCAGTGCCCTTAGGGCTGGGCAGTACTTC
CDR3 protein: CAISALRAGQYF

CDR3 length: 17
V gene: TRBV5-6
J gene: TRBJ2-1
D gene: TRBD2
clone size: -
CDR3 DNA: TGTGCCAGCAGCTTGGAGGCTAGCGGGAGGGAGAACAATGAGCAGTTCTTC
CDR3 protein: CASSLEASGRENNEQFF

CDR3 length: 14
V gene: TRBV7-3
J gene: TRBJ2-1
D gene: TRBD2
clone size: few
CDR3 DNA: TGTGCCAGCAGCTTCGGGACTAGAGGCAATGAGCAGTTCTTC
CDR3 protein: CASSFGTRGNEQFF

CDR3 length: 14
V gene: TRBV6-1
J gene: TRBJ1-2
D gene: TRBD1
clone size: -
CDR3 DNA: TGTGCCAGCAGTTTAGACAGGGTGGGATATGGCTACACCTTC
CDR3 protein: CASSLDRVGYGYTF

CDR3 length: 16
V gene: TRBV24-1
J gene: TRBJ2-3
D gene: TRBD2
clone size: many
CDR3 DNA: TGTGCCACCAGCCCGGGACTAGCGGCTAGCACAGATACGCAGTATTTT
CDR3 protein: CATSPGLAASTDTQYF

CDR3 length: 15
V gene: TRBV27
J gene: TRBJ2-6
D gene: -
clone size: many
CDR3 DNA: TGTGCCAGCAGTTTATCAGGTGACGGGGCCAACGTCCTGACTTTC
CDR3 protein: CASSLSGDGANVLTF

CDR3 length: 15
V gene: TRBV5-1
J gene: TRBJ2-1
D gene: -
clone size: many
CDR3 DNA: TGCGCCAGCAGCCAACTTCGGGGGACGGGGAATGAGCAGTTCTTC
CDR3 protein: CASSQLRGTGNEQFF

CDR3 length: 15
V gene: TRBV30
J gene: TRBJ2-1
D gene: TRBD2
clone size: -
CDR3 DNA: TGTGCCTACGAACTAGCGGGAGGGCCCAAGGAGTTGGAGTTCTTC
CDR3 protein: CAYELAGGPKELEFF

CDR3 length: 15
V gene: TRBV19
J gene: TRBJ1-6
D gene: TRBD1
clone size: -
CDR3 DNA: TGTGCCAGTAGTGCCCGACAGGGGGACAATTCACCCCTCCACTTT
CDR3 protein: CASSARQGDNSPLHF

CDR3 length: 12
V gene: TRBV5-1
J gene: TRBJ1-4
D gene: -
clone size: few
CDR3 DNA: -
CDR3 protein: CASSFGEGKLFF

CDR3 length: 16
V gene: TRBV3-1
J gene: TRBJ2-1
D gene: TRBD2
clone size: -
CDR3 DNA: TGTGCCGGCAGCCAAGAAAGCGGGGGGCTATACAATGAGCAGTTCTTC
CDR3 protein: CAGSQESGGLYNEQFF

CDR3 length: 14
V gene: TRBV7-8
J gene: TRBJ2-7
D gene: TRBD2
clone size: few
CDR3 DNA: TGTGCCAGCAGCTCGACTAGCGGGGGGTACGAGCAGTACTTC
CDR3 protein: CASSSTSGGYEQYF